This T cell receptor beta chain was found in a study of blood T cell repertoires in COVID-19. Turning to the study itself: Sources were T cells, B-cell-depleted T cells, or PBMCs; the material itself was cDNA or gDNA.

In the study's own analysis: Counts of nucleated cells, estimated from reference gene primer amplification, were obtained. Only in-frame clones appear in the TCRdb table, and some are missing; sequencing was by immunoSEQ multiplex PCR. V, J and clone size reflect that table, while D and trimming were determined from the DNA. The sample records roughly 80,000 clones, approximately 76% being singletons. V gave up 7 bases and J gave up 5 bases, with 12 bases separating them. This CDR3 spans 13 amino acids. The V call is TRBV12-3 or TRBV12-4, the J call TRBJ2-4; possibly TRBD1 for D (5 bases). The sequenced sample consisted of peripheral blood. This clonotype originated in a man aged 65 to 85 with active or convalescent COVID-19. CDR3 nucleotides: TGTGCCAGCATTAAGAAAGGGGAAAACATTCAGTACTTC. Amino acids: CASIKKGENIQYF.